The source of this T cell receptor (beta chain) is a study of Ad26.COV2.S vaccination and SARS-CoV-2 variants. Indicated treatment: roughly 19 received Ad26.COV2.S at low or high dose, single or two shots; 5 received placebo; per-sample allocation not given. Following the first vaccine or placebo injection, samples were taken on day 63. The germline gives CDR1 LGHNT, CDR2 FRNRAP. V was clipped by 6 bases and J by 1 base, with 12 bases between them. The CDR3 covers 14 residues. Points from the study as a whole: TCR breadth and depth analyses may have underestimated total T cell responses. Relative to placebo recipients, vaccine recipients exhibited elevated spike-specific TCR breadth.

Note on this clone: Its antigen is not identified.

Profiling relied on immunoSEQ multiplex PCR, and the TCRdb table lists in-frame clones only, not all of them. The repertoire includes approximately 280,000 clones, over 75% of them detected once, and around 3.5% sits in the top ten. The clonotype comes from a person between 18 and 65 years old who received the Ad26.COV2.S COVID-19 vaccine or a placebo. This material consisted of peripheral blood, taken in a trial of Ad26.COV2.S vaccine versus placebo. V is TRBV12-5 and J is TRBJ1-2; D not resolved. CDR3 nucleotides: TGTGCTAGTGGCTCTTCCGCCCTTAACTATGGCTACACCTTC. This gives the protein CASGSSALNYGYTF.